The present TCR beta chain was sequenced within a study of T cell responses to AZD1222 COVID-19 vaccine (dated by TCRdb to about 2021). Turning to the overall study: A total of over 230 trial participants underwent TCR sequencing, of whom around 210 had received two doses of AZD1222 and roughly 26 had received two doses of the MenACWY control vaccine. Enrollment into the trials was organized by age into subgroups of 18-55, 56-69 and 70-plus years, and those subgroups contained approximately 150, 30 and 60 TCR-sequenced participants, respectively.

The CDR3 regions of human TCRbeta chains were analyzed by immunosequencing. The authors' pipeline ran thus. Repertoire TCRs were checked for matches against a reference library of SARS-CoV-2-specific TCRs that had been generated using the MIRA antigen-specificity platform. Breadth was defined as the fraction of unique TCRs that were SARS-CoV-2-associated. Depth was defined as the fraction of total T cells that were SARS-CoV-2-associated. Using the MIRA data, each spike-specific TCR was mapped to the spike region that the TCR reacts to and placed in a CD4 or CD8 class. Log10-transformed breadth and depth values were compared by one-way ANOVA with Sidak's multiple comparisons tests. This immuneACCESS table, as held by TCRdb, lists in-frame sequences with V and J called but not all clones. Of the missing ones, under half trace to an unresolved V gene in checked studies; the others have no known cause. From that table come the V and J calls and clone size; the DNA was used to work out D and trimming. Here the sample has more than 100,000 clones; around 90% occur a single time. The ten largest clonotypes hold approximately 2.6% of the sample.

The research as a whole found: Nearly half of unique spike-specific TCRs reportedly recognized epitopes outside regions mutated in the B.1.351 and B.1.1.7 variants. Only six or seven AZD1222 recipients were SARS-CoV-2 seropositive at baseline, limiting conclusions about previously exposed vaccinees. After two AZD1222 doses, both the breadth and the depth of spike-specific TCRs were significantly higher than at day 0 and than in MenACWY recipients. Participants were mostly white British, with more females than males. The authors suggested clonal diversity may have been underestimated. No day 14 peak-response samples were available, so repertoires were characterized only after the peak T cell response. CD4 TCRs associated with the vaccine covered the entire spike protein, and the dominant responses were in regions 160-218 and 743-854. In the small 56-69-year group, the increase in depth fell short of significance, most likely because of low power.

Including cysteine and phenylalanine, the CDR3 has 17 amino acids. The only DNA kept is the CDR3, 51 bases in frame from the first base. Compared with germline, V lacks 5 bases and J lacks 3 bases; bases without a gene match: 11. For CDR1 and CDR2, the germline V gene lists LGHNA and YNFKEQ. The sample's time point label, in plain terms: about 28 days (+/-7) after the second vaccine dose. AZD1222 recipients given second doses at about 4 weeks or at about 12 weeks were pooled, since spike-specific TCR depth and breadth were not found to differ between the two schedules. Samples from vaccinated people were obtained from the UK trials COV001 and COV002, which included a single-blind randomized controlled phase 2/3 trial of AZD1222 (ChAdOx1 nCoV-19) in healthy adults. Trial participant PBMC samples were collected at day 0 and day 28 after the second dose for TCRbeta chain sequencing. On this clone itself: What this receptor recognizes is not known. No much larger clone exists at a distance of one base, and base qualities are not known.

This TCR came from an adult who received the AZD1222 COVID-19 vaccine. The sample consisted of peripheral blood, taken 28 days after the second AZD1222 dose. The chain was built from TRBV4-2 and TRBJ2-1; the junction holds 9 bases that match TRBD1. The sequence in DNA is TGTGCCAGCAGCTTGGGACAGGGAGTCTCGATCTACAATGAGCAGTTCTTC. This encodes CASSLGQGVSIYNEQFF.